Listed here are 9 T cell receptor beta chains from one sample, sequenced in a study of blood T cell repertoires in COVID-19. The method was immunoSEQ multiplex PCR; TCRdb's version includes in-frame clones alone and lacks a portion of them. The repertoire has about 230,000 clones, about 80% of them found once; the top ten carry 4% to 5.5%. The material sequenced was peripheral blood. Every receptor here comes from a man aged 45 to 65 with active or convalescent COVID-19.

This sequence joins TRBV24-1 and TRBJ2-1; 10 bases are shared with TRBD1. Trimming at V came to 2 bases and at J to 0 bases, leaving 12 bases not matched to a gene. The CDR3 runs 20 residues. The germline gives CDR1 KGHDR, CDR2 SFDVKD. The CDR3 here is CATSDSGQGVPSSSYNEQFF. CDR3 in DNA: TGTGCCACCAGTGATTCCGGACAGGGGGTGCCATCGAGCTCCTACAATGAGCAGTTCTTC.

The V gene is TRBV5-1, the J gene TRBJ1-1; D is uncertain. V lost 0 bases to trimming and J lost 1 base, with 10 bases between them. The CDR3 is made up of 15 amino acids. The germline V gene encodes CDR1 SGHRS and CDR2 YFSETQ. The CDR3 reads CASSLGADWNTEAFF. DNA for the CDR3: TGCGCCAGCAGCTTGGGAGCGGACTGGAACACTGAAGCTTTCTTT.

J is TRBJ2-3 and V is TRBV15; 8 bases match TRBD2. J gave up 0 bases and V 6 bases, and 5 bases lay outside the gene matches. Looked up from germline, CDR1 is LNHNV and CDR2 is YYDKDF (reference sequence). The CDR3 runs 15 residues. The CDR3 DNA reads as TGTGCCACCAGACCACAGCGGGGGAGCACAGATACGCAGTATTTT. Translated, it gives CATRPQRGSTDTQYF.

The J gene is TRBJ2-2, the V gene TRBV7-6; D is unclear. From germline, CDR1 is SGHVS and CDR2 FNYEAQ. Trimming pared 4 bases from V and 3 bases from J, leaving 6 bases between. The CDR3 is 13 residues long. CDR3 DNA: TGTGCCAGCAGCTCCTTATACACCGGGGAGCTGTTTTTT. The encoded protein is CASSSLYTGELFF.

The chain carries TRBV10-3 and TRBJ1-2; 7 bases line up with TRBD1. The length of the CDR3 is 14 residues. CDR1 and CDR2 (germline): ENHRY, SYGVKD. After removal of 10 bases from V and 13 bases from J, the junction contained 21 bases not matched to a gene. The CDR3 sequence is CATLGTDRLGGATF. DNA for the CDR3: TGTGCCACCCTCGGCACGGACAGGCTCGGTGGGGCCACCTTC.

This sequence joins TRBV9 and TRBJ1-3, with D hard to call. The CDR3 covers 18 residues. Trimming cost V 0 bases and J 4 bases, with 20 bases left between them. Per germline, CDR1 SGDLS and CDR2 YYNGEE. The CDR3 here is CASSVELRRFDSGNTIYF. The DNA of the CDR3 is TGTGCCAGCAGCGTAGAGCTGAGGAGGTTTGATTCGGGAAACACCATATATTTT.

The rearrangement uses TRBV6-5 and TRBJ2-7; the match to TRBD1 covers 9 bases. The length of the CDR3 is 14 residues. V shed 10 bases and J 1 base; nucleotides not matched to a gene: 8. Germline V gene sequence: CDR1 MNHEY, CDR2 SVGAGI. The CDR3 region has the DNA TGTGCCACCTACTCGACAGGGGGTTCCTACGAGCAGTACTTC. Protein sequence: CATYSTGGSYEQYF.

In its sample, this clone was seen a few times. The gene calls are TRBV5-4 and TRBJ2-3; D is unclear. Deletions cut 1 base from V and 0 bases from J, with 3 bases between. The length of the CDR3 is 13 residues. CDR1 and CDR2 (germline): SGHNT, YYREEE (reference sequence). This CDR3 is CASSLTSTDTQYF. The CDR3 nucleotides are TGTGCCAGCAGCTTGACTAGCACAGATACGCAGTATTTT.

V and J are TRBV6-5 and TRBJ1-5, with 10 nucleotides matching TRBD1. Germline CDR1 is MNHEY and CDR2 is SVGAGI. The CDR3 sequence is 13 residues long. V shed 4 bases, J shed 6 bases, and the junction held 0 bases outside the gene matches. CDR3 sequence: CASSWDRGQPQHF. CDR3 bases: TGTGCCAGCAGTTGGGACAGGGGTCAGCCCCAGCATTTT.